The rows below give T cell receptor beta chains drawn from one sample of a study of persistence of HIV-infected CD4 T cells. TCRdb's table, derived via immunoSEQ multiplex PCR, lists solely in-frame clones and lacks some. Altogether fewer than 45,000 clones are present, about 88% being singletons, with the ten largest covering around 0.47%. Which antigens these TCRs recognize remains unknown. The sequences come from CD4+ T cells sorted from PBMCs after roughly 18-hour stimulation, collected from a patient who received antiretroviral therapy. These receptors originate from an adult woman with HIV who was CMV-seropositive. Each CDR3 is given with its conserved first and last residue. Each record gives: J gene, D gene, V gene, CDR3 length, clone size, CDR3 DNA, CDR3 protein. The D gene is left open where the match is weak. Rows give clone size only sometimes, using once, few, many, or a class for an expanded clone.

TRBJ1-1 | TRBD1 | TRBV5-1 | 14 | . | TGCGCCAGCAGCTTGCCAACAGGGGGCACTGAAGCTTTCTTT | CASSLPTGGTEAFF
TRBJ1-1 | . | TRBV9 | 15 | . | TGTGCCAGCAGCGTAGGGTCTCACCTGGGCACTGAAGCTTTCTTT | CASSVGSHLGTEAFF
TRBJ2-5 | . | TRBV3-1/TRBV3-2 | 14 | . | TGTGCCAGCAGCCAATTGGAGCCCCAAGAGACCCAGTACTTC | CASSQLEPQETQYF
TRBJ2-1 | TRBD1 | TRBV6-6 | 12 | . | TGTGCCAGCAAGACAGGGAACAATGAGCAGTTCTTC | CASKTGNNEQFF
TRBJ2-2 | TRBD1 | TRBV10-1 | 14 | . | TGCGCCAGCAGCGGGACAGCAGACACCGGGGAGCTGTTTTTT | CASSGTADTGELFF
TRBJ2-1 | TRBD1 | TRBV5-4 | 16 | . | TGTGCCAGCAGCCCCAATACGGGACAGGCCTACAATGAGCAGTTCTTC | CASSPNTGQAYNEQFF
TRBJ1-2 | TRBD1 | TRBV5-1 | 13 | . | TGCGCCAGCAGCTTCACAGGGGAAGAGGGCTACACCTTC | CASSFTGEEGYTF
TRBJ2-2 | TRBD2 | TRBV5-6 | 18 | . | TGTGCCAGCAGCTTCAGACTAGCGGGGTTAAGGAACACCGGGGAGCTGTTTTTT | CASSFRLAGLRNTGELFF
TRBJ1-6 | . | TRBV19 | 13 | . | TGTGCCAGTAGTAGTCAAATCAATTCACCCCTCCACTTT | CASSSQINSPLHF
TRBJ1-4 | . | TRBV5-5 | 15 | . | TGTGCCAGCAGCAGCAACACTCGGGTTAATGAAAAACTGTTTTTT | CASSSNTRVNEKLFF
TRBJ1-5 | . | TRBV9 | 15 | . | TGTGCCAGCAGTCAAGGCCTAAATAGCAATCAGCCCCAGCATTTT | CASSQGLNSNQPQHF
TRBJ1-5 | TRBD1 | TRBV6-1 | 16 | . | TGTGCCAGCAGTGAATCGACAGGGGGTGGCAATCAGCCCCAGCATTTT | CASSESTGGGNQPQHF
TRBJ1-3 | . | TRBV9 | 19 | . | TGTGCCAGCAGCGTAGCCCCGGCAGGTGGAGGCAGGGCTGGAAACACCATATATTTT | CASSVAPAGGGRAGNTIYF
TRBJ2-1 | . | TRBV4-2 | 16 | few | TGTGCCAGCAGCCAGAGGGACAAGAGCTCCTACAATGAGCAGTTCTTC | CASSQRDKSSYNEQFF
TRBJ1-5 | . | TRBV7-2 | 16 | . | TGTGCCAGCAGCTTAAGAGGCAGAAATAGCAATCAGCCCCAGCATTTT | CASSLRGRNSNQPQHF
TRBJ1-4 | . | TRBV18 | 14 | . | TGTGCCAGCTCACCGACAGCGACGTATGAAAAACTGTTTTTT | CASSPTATYEKLFF
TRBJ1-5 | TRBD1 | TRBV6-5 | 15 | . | TGTGCCAGCATTCGGGACAGGGTGAGCAATCAGCCCCAGCATTTT | CASIRDRVSNQPQHF
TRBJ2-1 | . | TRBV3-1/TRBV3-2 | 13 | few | TGTGCCAGCAGTCGGGGGTTCCGGGTTGAGCAGTTCTTC | CASSRGFRVEQFF
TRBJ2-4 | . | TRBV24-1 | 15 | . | TGTGCCACCAGTGATCAGAGGTGGGACAAAAACATTCAGTACTTC | CATSDQRWDKNIQYF
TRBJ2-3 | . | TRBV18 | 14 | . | TGTGCCAGCTCACCACCGACGGGTGTAGATACGCAGTATTTT | CASSPPTGVDTQYF
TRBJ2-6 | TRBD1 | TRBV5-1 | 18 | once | TGCGCCAGCAGCTTGTGGGGGACAGGGACCTCTGGGGCCAACGTCCTGACTTTC | CASSLWGTGTSGANVLTF
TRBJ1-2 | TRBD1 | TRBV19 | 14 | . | TGTGCCAGTAGACATGGGACAGGGAACTATGGCTACACCTTC | CASRHGTGNYGYTF
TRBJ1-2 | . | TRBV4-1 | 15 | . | TGCGCCAGCAGCCAAGATTTGGGACTGAGTTCTGGCTACACCTTC | CASSQDLGLSSGYTF
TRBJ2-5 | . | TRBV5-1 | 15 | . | TGCGCCAGCAGCTTGGCCCCCACAAACCAAGAGACCCAGTACTTC | CASSLAPTNQETQYF
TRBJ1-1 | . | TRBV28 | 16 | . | TGTGCCAGCAGTGGGGGTGGTGGGGCACGGAACACTGAAGCTTTCTTT | CASSGGGGARNTEAFF
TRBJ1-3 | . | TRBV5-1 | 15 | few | TGCGCCAGCAGCTTGGAGGACAGTTATGTAGACACCATATATTTT | CASSLEDSYVDTIYF
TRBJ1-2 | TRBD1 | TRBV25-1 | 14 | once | TGTGCCAGCAGGGGGACAGGGTATAGCTATGGCTACACCTTC | CASRGTGYSYGYTF
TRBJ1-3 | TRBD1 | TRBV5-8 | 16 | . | TGTGCCAGCAGCTTTAGGCACAGGGGCTCTGGAAACACCATATATTTT | CASSFRHRGSGNTIYF
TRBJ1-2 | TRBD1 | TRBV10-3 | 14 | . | TGTGCCATCAGTGAGAGGACAGGGGGCTATGGCTACACCTTC | CAISERTGGYGYTF
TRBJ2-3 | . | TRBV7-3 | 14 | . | TGTGCCAGCAGCTTCATTGGGGCGGAAGATACGCAGTATTTT | CASSFIGAEDTQYF
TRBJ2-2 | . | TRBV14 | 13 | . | TGTGCCAGCAGCCAAGGGAGGTCCGGGGAGCTGTTTTTT | CASSQGRSGELFF
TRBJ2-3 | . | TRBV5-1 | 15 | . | TGCGCCAGCAGCTTGATTCCCGGCCTCACAGATACGCAGTATTTT | CASSLIPGLTDTQYF
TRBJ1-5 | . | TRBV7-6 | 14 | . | TGTGCCAGCAGCTTACGGGGGAGCAATCAGCCCCAGCATTTT | CASSLRGSNQPQHF
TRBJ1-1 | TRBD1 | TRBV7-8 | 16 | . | TGTGCCAGCAGCCTAGACGGCAGGGGGTTGAACACTGAAGCTTTCTTT | CASSLDGRGLNTEAFF
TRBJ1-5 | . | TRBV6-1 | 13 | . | TGTGCCAGCAGTGAAGCAAGGAATCAGCCCCAGCATTTT | CASSEARNQPQHF
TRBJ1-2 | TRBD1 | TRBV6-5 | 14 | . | TGTGCCAGCAGAACGACAGGGGCTAACTATGGCTACACCTTC | CASRTTGANYGYTF
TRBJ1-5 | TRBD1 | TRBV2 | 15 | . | TGTGCCAGCAGGGAGGGGAGGGGGCGGAATCAGCCCCAGCATTTT | CASREGRGRNQPQHF
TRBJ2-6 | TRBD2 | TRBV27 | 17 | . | TGTGCCAGCAGTTTCTTAGCGGGGGGCTCTGGGGCCAACGTCCTGACTTTC | CASSFLAGGSGANVLTF
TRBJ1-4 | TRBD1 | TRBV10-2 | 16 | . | TGCGCCAGCTCCCGGACAGGGGGCGCAACTAATGAAAAACTGTTTTTT | CASSRTGGATNEKLFF
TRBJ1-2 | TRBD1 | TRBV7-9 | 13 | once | TGTGCCAGCAGCCGACAGGGATCGGGTGGCTACACCTTC | CASSRQGSGGYTF
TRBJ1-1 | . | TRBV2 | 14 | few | TGTGCCAGCAGGACCCGAGGGGGGAACACTGAAGCTTTCTTT | CASRTRGGNTEAFF
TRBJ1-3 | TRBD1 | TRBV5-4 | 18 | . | TGTGCCAGCAGCTTGGCTTGGGACAGCCGTAACTCTGGAAACACCATATATTTT | CASSLAWDSRNSGNTIYF
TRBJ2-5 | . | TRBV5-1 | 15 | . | TGCGCCAGCAGACTGACCGGGGCGATCCTGGAGACCCAGTACTTC | CASRLTGAILETQYF
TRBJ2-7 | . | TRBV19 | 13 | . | TGTGCCAGTAGTGAGGACATCCTCTACGAGCAGTACTTC | CASSEDILYEQYF
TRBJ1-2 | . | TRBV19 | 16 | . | TGTGCCAGCGGGGGGGGACCTATGGATTATAACTATGGCTACACCTTC | CASGGGPMDYNYGYTF
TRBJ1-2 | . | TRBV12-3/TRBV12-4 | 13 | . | TGTGCCAGCAGGTTGGGGGGGCGGGGAGGCTACACCTTC | CASRLGGRGGYTF
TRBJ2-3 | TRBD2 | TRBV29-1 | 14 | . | TGCAGCGCTGAACTAGCGGGGGTGGCAGATACGCAGTATTTT | CSAELAGVADTQYF
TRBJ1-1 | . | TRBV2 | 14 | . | TGTGCCAGCAGTGAAGTAACCCGGAACACTGAAGCTTTCTTT | CASSEVTRNTEAFF
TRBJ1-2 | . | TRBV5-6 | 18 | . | TGTGCCAGCAGCTTGAGAATTTCGTGGGGCAGGGGTCACTATGGCTACACCTTC | CASSLRISWGRGHYGYTF
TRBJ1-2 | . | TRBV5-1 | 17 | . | TGCGCCAGCAGCTTGGACGGTGTGCCCGGACAGAACTATGGCTACACCTTC | CASSLDGVPGQNYGYTF
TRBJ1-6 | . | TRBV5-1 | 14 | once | TGCGCCAGCAGCTTGGGAGGGGTAGACTCACCCCTCCACTTT | CASSLGGVDSPLHF
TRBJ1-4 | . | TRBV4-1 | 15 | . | TGCGCCAGCAGCCAAGATGAAGGGATTGGGGAAAAACTGTTTTTT | CASSQDEGIGEKLFF
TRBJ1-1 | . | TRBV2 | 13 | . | TGTGCCAGCACATTAGGGGATGCCACTGAAGCTTTCTTT | CASTLGDATEAFF
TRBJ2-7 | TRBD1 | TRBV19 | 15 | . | TGTGCCAGTACCCCCACCGGGACAGGGCCCTACGAGCAGTACTTC | CASTPTGTGPYEQYF
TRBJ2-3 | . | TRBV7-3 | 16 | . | TGTGCCAGCAGCTTTCTCGCCGGCCCCTTCACAGATACGCAGTATTTT | CASSFLAGPFTDTQYF
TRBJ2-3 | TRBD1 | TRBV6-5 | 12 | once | TGTGCCACCGGACAGGGGACAGATACGCAGTATTTT | CATGQGTDTQYF
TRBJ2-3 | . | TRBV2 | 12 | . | TGTGCCAGCAAGGACGGCACAGATACGCAGTATTTT | CASKDGTDTQYF
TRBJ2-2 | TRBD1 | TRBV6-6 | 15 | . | TGTGCCAGCAGTTACACCGGGACAGGGACCGGGGAGCTGTTTTTT | CASSYTGTGTGELFF